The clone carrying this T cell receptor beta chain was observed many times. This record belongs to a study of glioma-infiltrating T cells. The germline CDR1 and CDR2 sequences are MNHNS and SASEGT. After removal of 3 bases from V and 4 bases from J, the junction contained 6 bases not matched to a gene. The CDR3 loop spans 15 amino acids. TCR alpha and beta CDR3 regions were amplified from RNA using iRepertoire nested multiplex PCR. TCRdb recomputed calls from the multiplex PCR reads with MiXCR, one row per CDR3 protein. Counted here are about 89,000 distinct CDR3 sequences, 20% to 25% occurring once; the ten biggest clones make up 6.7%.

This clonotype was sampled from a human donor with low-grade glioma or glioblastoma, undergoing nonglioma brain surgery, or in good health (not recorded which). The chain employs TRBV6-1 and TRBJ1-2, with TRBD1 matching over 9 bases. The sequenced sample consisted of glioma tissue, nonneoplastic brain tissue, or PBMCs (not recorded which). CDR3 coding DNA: TGTGCCAGCAGTGAGACAGGGGGTTGGGGCTATGGCTACACCTTC. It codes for CASSETGGWGYGYTF.